These 8 T cell receptor beta chains were all obtained from the same sample, sequenced in a study of T cells in Graves' hyperthyroidism and ophthalmopathy (dated by TCRdb to about 2019). Library preparation employed multiplex PCR. The listed sequencing device is Illumina HiSeq 2000. Amplification of TCR beta CDR3 regions was carried out from RNA transcripts. A first-round RT-PCR of the TCR CDR3 used the HTBI primer set with the Qiagen OneStep RT-PCR kit. The public reads were quality trimmed at Q25 with fastp and then assembled into clones with MiXCR by TCRdb, keeping productive beta chains. Rows with a matching CDR3 protein are joined into one entry that keeps the most common DNA and genes. Within this sample are a few hundred thousand distinct CDR3 sequences, with about 13% of them counted one time only. 5% to 6.5% of the sample goes to the ten largest clones. The material sequenced was blood. Receptor source: a woman under 30 with Graves' hyperthyroidism.

The genes are TRBV27 and TRBJ1-5, with D perhaps matching TRBD1 (5 bases). V dropped 3 bases and J dropped 2 bases, with 8 bases sitting between them. Per the germline V gene, CDR1 is MNHEY and CDR2 is SMNVEV (reference sequence). CDR3 size: 14 residues. The CDR3 sequence: CASSLRGGNQPQHF. CDR3 bases: TGTGCCAGCAGTTTGAGGGGTGGCAATCAGCCCCAGCATTTT.

V is TRBV29-1 and J is TRBJ1-2; 11 bases match TRBD1. From germline, CDR1 is SQVTM and CDR2 ANQGSEA. J lost 5 bases, V lost 0 bases, and 5 bases had no gene match. The CDR3 extends over 15 amino acids. CDR3 coding DNA: TGCAGCGTTGAAGATCTGGACAGGGGGCGGTATGGCTACACCTTC. Translated: CSVEDLDRGRYGYTF.

This clonotype was counted a few times. The chain recombines TRBV5-1 with TRBJ2-2, with D perhaps being TRBD1 or TRBD2 (5 bases each). V lost 4 bases and J 5 bases, leaving 15 bases between the germline ends. This CDR3 is 15 amino acids long. Germline V lookup: CDR1 SGHRS, CDR2 YFSETQ. The chain's CDR3 is CASSIRDSGTGELFF. The DNA for the CDR3 is TGCGCCAGCAGCATCAGGGATTCGGGGACCGGGGAGCTGTTTTTT.

This clonotype occurred many times. This sequence joins TRBV11-2 and TRBJ2-5, with 7 bases fitting TRBD1. J gave up 0 bases and V 6 bases, and 4 bases lay outside the gene matches. Germline assignment: CDR1 SGHAT and CDR2 FQNNGV. This CDR3 region has 14 residues. The CDR3 DNA follows: TGTGCCAGCAGACGACAGGGTTACCAAGAGACCCAGTACTTC. Its translation: CASRRQGYQETQYF. Full variable domain (rest looked up from reference TRBV11-2 and TRBJ2-5): EAGVAQSPRYKIIEKRQSVAFWCNPISGHATLYWYQQILGQGPKLLIQFQNNGVVDDSQLPKDRFSAERLKGVDSTLKIQPAKLEDSAVYLCASRRQGYQETQYFGPGTRLLVL.

J is TRBJ2-7 and V is TRBV11-2, with a possible D match to TRBD1 (6 bases). Trimming took 5 bases from V and 2 from J, leaving 19 bases between them. This CDR3 is 16 amino acids long. Looked up from germline, CDR1 is SGHAT and CDR2 is FQNNGV. Written as DNA, the CDR3 is TGTGCCAGCAGCCAATCCCAGGGGACGCGGCCCTACGAGCAGTACTTC. Translated, it gives CASSQSQGTRPYEQYF.

This clonotype has ten or more counts. The chain couples TRBV5-6 to TRBJ2-3; perhaps TRBD1 as D (6 bases). From germline, CDR1 is SGHDT and CDR2 YYEEEE. V lost 0 bases to trimming and J lost 6 bases, with 11 bases between them. There are 14 residues in the CDR3. CDR3 protein: CASSLGGHGDTQYF. The CDR3 region has the DNA TGTGCCAGCAGCTTGGGGGGGCACGGGGATACGCAGTATTTT.

V and J are TRBV9 and TRBJ1-2; no definite D call. The V gene's germline CDR1 is SGDLS and CDR2 YYNGEE. The ends were cut back, 5 bases at V and 6 bases at J, with 8 bases in the middle. This CDR3 comprises 11 residues. The CDR3 DNA reads as TGTGCCAGCAGTGCCCGGGATGGCTACACCTTC. It encodes CASSARDGYTF. The entire variable domain, with the rest obtained from reference TRBV9 and TRBJ1-2, is as follows: DSGVTQTPKHLITATGQRVTLRCSPRSGDLSVYWYQQSLDQGLQFLIQYYNGEERAKGNILERFSAQQFPDLHSELNLSSLELGDSALYFCASSARDGYTFGSGTRLTVV.

This clonotype showed up many times. V gene TRBV20-1 combines with J gene TRBJ2-3; D possibly corresponds to TRBD2 (6 bases). This CDR3 has 16 residues. V lost 4 bases and J 3 bases, leaving 20 bases between the germline ends. The germline V gene encodes CDR1 DFQATT and CDR2 SNEGSKA (reference sequence). The CDR3 is CSAILASGFGTDTQYF. The CDR3 DNA sequence: TGCAGTGCTATACTAGCTAGTGGATTCGGTACAGATACGCAGTATTTT.